The clone carrying this T cell receptor beta chain has more than one count but fewer than ten. The antigen is undetermined. The CDR3 consists of 14 residues. The J segment lost 1 base and the V segment lost 5 bases, leaving 2 bases of the junction unmatched. Germline V CDR1 and CDR2: SQVTM, ANQGSEA. Using RNA transcripts as the source, TCR beta CDR3 regions were amplified. Using the HTBI primer set, a first-round RT-PCR was run on the TCR CDR3. TCRdb re-analysed the multiplex PCR reads in MiXCR, keeping a single row per CDR3 protein. The data contain about 600,000 distinct CDR3 sequences, 16% of them seen just once; the ten biggest clones take up around 3.5%. This specimen belongs to a study of T cells in Graves' hyperthyroidism and ophthalmopathy. In the ophthalmopathy cohort, Clinical Activity Score was at least 3, NOSPECS grade at least 4, and duration under 3 months. Uncontrolled infection, other autoimmune disease, pregnancy or lactation excluded patients.

General observations from the study: In blood, most of the thyroid clonotypes expanded above 0.001 were also present.

This receptor was obtained from a woman aged 40 to 50 with Graves' ophthalmopathy. The chain joins TRBV29-1 to TRBJ2-2; TRBD1 agrees at 9 bases. Sequenced: blood. The CDR3 reads CSVQDRGNTGELFF. CDR3 DNA sequence: TGCAGCGTTCAGGACAGGGGGAACACCGGGGAGCTGTTTTTT.